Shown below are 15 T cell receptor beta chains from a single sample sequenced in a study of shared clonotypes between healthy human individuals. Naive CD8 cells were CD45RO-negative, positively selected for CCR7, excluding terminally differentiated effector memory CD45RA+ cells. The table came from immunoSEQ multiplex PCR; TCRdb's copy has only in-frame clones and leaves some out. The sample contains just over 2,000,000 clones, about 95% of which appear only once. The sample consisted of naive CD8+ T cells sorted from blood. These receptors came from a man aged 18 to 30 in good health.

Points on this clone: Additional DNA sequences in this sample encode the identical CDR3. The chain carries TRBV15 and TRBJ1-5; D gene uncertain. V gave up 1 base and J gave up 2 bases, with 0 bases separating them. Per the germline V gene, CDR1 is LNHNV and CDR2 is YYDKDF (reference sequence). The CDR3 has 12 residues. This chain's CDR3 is CATSRGNQPQHF. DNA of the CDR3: TGTGCCACCAGCAGAGGCAATCAGCCCCAGCATTTT.

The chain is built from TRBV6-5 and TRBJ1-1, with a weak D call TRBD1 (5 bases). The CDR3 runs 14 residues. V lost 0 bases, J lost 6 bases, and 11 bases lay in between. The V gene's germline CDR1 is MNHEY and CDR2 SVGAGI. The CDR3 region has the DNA TGTGCCAGCAGTTACTCCGCAGGGCAACCTGAAGCTTTCTTT. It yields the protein CASSYSAGQPEAFF.

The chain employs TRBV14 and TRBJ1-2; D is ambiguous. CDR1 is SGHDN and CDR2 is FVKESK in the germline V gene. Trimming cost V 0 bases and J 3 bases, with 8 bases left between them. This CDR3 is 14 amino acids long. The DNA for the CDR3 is TGTGCCAGCAGCCAAGATGGGCACTACTATGGCTACACCTTC. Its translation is CASSQDGHYYGYTF.

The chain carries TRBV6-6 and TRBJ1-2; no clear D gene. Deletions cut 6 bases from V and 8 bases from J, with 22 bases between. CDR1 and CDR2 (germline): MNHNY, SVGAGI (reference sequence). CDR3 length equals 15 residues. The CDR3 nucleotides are TGTGCCAGCAGCCAGACGGTGGGTACTCTCTTCGGCTACACCTTC. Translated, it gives CASSQTVGTLFGYTF.

The CDR3 region is CAISETGSGNTIYF. CDR3 DNA: TGTGCCATCAGTGAGACAGGGTCTGGAAACACCATATATTTT. J is TRBJ1-3 and V is TRBV10-3; a possible D gene is TRBD1 (6 bases). Germline values: CDR1 ENHRY, CDR2 SYGVKD. Trimming left V 2 bases short and J 1 base short, with 6 bases between. The CDR3 is made up of 14 amino acids.

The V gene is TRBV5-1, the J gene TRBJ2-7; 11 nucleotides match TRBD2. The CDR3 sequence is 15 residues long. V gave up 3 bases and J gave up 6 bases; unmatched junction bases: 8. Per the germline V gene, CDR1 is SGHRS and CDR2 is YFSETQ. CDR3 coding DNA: TGCGCCAGCAGCTGGTCGACTAGCGGGGTACGCGAGCAGTACTTC. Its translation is CASSWSTSGVREQYF.

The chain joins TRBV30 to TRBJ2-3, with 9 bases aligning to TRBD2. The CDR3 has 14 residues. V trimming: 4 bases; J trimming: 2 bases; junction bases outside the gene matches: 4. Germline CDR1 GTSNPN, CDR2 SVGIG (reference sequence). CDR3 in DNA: TGTGCCTGGACTAGCGGGAAAACCACAGATACGCAGTATTTT. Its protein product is CAWTSGKTTDTQYF.

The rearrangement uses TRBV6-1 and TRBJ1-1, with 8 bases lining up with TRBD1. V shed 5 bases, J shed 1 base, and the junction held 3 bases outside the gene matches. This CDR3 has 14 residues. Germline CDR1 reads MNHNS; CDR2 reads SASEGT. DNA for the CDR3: TGTGCCAGCAGTATGGACAGGGCGAACACTGAAGCTTTCTTT. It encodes CASSMDRANTEAFF.

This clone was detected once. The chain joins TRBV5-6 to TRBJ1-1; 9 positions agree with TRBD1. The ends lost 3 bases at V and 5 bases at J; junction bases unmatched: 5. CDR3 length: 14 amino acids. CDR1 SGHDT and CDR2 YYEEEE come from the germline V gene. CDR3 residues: CASSWGQGGTEAFF. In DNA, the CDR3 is TGTGCCAGCAGCTGGGGACAGGGCGGTACTGAAGCTTTCTTT.

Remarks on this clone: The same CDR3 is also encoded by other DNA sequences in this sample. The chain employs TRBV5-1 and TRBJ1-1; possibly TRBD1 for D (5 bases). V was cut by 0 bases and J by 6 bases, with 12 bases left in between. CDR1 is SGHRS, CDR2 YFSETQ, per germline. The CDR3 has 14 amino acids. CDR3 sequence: CASSLDSGGPEAFF. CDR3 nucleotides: TGCGCCAGCAGCTTGGACAGCGGGGGTCCTGAAGCTTTCTTT.

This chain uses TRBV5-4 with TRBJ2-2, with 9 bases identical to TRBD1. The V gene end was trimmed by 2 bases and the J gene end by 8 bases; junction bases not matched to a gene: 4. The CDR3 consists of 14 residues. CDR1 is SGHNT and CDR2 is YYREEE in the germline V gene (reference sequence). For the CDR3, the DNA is TGTGCCAGCAGCTTCTCGGACAGGGGAGGGGAGCTGTTTTTT. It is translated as CASSFSDRGGELFF.

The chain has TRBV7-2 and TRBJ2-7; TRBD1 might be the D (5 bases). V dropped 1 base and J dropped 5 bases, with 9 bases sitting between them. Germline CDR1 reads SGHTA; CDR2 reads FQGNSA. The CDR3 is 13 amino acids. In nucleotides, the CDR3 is TGTGCCAGCAGCTTAGAAGGACACCACGAGCAGTACTTC. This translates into CASSLEGHHEQYF.

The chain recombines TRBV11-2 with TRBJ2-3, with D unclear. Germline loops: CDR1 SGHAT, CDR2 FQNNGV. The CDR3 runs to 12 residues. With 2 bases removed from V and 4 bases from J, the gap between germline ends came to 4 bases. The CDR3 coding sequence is TGTGCCAGCAGCTTAAGTGCAGATACGCAGTATTTT. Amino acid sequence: CASSLSADTQYF.

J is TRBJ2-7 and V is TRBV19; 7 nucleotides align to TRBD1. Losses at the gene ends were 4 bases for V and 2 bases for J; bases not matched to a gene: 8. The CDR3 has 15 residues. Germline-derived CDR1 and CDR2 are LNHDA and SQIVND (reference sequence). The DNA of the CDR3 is TGTGCCAGTAGTACCTTCCGGGACAGAGCCTACGAGCAGTACTTC. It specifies CASSTFRDRAYEQYF.

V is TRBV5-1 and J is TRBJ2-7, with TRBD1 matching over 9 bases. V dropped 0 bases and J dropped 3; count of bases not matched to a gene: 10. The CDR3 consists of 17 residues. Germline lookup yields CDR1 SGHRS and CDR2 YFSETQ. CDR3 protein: CASSLGTGVVNYYEQYF. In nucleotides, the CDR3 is TGCGCCAGCAGCTTGGGGACAGGGGTGGTAAACTACTACGAGCAGTACTTC.